These T cell receptor beta chains were read from a single sample in a study of cytomegalovirus exposure and HLA in healthy donors. Libraries were prepared by immunoSEQ multiplex PCR; TCRdb keeps only in-frame clonotypes and omits some of them. This repertoire shows 80,000 to 100,000 clones, around three fifths found once; its top ten account for roughly 15%. Sequenced: PBMCs. The receptors derive from a woman in her thirties or forties in good health and CMV-seropositive. CDR3s include the opening cysteine and the closing phenylalanine or tryptophan. A D gene is named only where the DNA matches it firmly. Clone size, where shown, is once, few, many, or a class for clones that have expanded.

V	size	length	J	D	DNA	CDR3
TRBV4-2	-	16	TRBJ2-3	TRBD2	TGTGCCAGCAGCCAAGCTGCGGGAGCGAGGACAGATACGCAGTATTTT	CASSQAAGARTDTQYF
TRBV9	-	11	TRBJ1-2	-	TGTGCCAGCAGGGATAGGGGGGGCTACACCTTC	CASRDRGGYTF
TRBV20-1	-	11	TRBJ2-1	-	TGCGGGGCGGCAGGATCTAATGAGCAGTTCTTC	CGAAGSNEQFF
TRBV5-6	-	14	TRBJ2-5	-	TGTGCCAGCAGCTTGGCGGTGGGGAGGGAGACCCAGTACTTC	CASSLAVGRETQYF
TRBV6-5	-	13	TRBJ2-3	-	TGTGCCAGCAGCCCCCCAGGGTACGATACGCAGTATTTT	CASSPPGYDTQYF
TRBV2	-	13	TRBJ2-4	-	TGTGCCAGCAGTGAAGGCGGGACGGACATTCAGTACTTC	CASSEGGTDIQYF
TRBV18	-	16	TRBJ1-5	TRBD1	TGTGCCAGCTCACCCAGCCGGGGACAGGTTAATCAGCCCCAGCATTTT	CASSPSRGQVNQPQHF
TRBV4-3	-	17	TRBJ1-5	-	TGCGCCAGCAGCCAAGATTTATATTTCGAGGGTAATCAGCCCCAGCATTTT	CASSQDLYFEGNQPQHF
TRBV10-3	-	14	TRBJ2-4	TRBD2	TGTGCCGCTAGCGGGAGGGCCGGATTAAACATTCAGTACTTC	CAASGRAGLNIQYF
TRBV28	few	15	TRBJ1-5	-	TGTGCCAGCAGGAGAAGGGGACTTAGCAATCAGCCCCAGCATTTT	CASRRRGLSNQPQHF
TRBV5-4	-	15	TRBJ2-1	-	TGTGCCAGCAGCTTGGAACAGCCTATCTACAATGAGCAGTTCTTC	CASSLEQPIYNEQFF
TRBV5-4	-	14	TRBJ1-5	-	TGTGCCAGCAGCCCCGGGGGGAACAATCAGCCCCAGCATTTT	CASSPGGNNQPQHF
TRBV4-3	-	17	TRBJ1-5	TRBD1	TGCGCCAGCCATACTACAGGGGGAGATTATAGCAATCAGCCCCAGCATTTT	CASHTTGGDYSNQPQHF
TRBV4-3	few	14	TRBJ1-1	TRBD1	TGCGCCAGCAGCCCGGACAGGGGGAACACTGAAGCTTTCTTT	CASSPDRGNTEAFF
TRBV7-2	-	15	TRBJ2-1	TRBD1	TGTGCCAGCAGCTTGCGGACAGGGGGCTACAATGAGCAGTTCTTC	CASSLRTGGYNEQFF
TRBV27	-	13	TRBJ1-2	-	TGTGCCAGCAGTTACACGGGTGACTATGGCTACACCTTC	CASSYTGDYGYTF
TRBV4-1	-	15	TRBJ2-5	TRBD1	TGCGCCAGCAGCCAAGTACAGGGGATGGGGGAGACCCAGTACTTC	CASSQVQGMGETQYF
TRBV27	-	14	TRBJ1-2	TRBD1	TGTGCCAGCAGTAGGAGGGGGCAAGACTATGGCTACACCTTC	CASSRRGQDYGYTF
TRBV10-3	-	15	TRBJ2-1	-	TGTGCCATCAGTGTATCGTCCAGCACGGGGTCCTCTGGGTTCTTC	CAISVSSSTGSSGFF
TRBV30	-	13	TRBJ2-2	-	TGTGCCTGGAAACCACAGGGTGCCGGGGAGCTGTTTTTT	CAWKPQGAGELFF
TRBV9	-	13	TRBJ2-3	-	TGTGCCAGCAGCGTAGGGAGAAGAGATACGCAGTATTTT	CASSVGRRDTQYF
TRBV9	-	16	TRBJ1-1	TRBD1	TGTGCCAGCAGCGTGGACGGGACAGGGGCAAAGAGTGAAGCTTTCTTT	CASSVDGTGAKSEAFF
TRBV30	-	13	TRBJ2-1	-	TGTGCCTGGAGAGTCTACCCTAGCAATGAGCAGTTCTTC	CAWRVYPSNEQFF
TRBV4-3	once	17	TRBJ2-3	-	TGCGCCAGCAGCCCCCTCGAGACAGGAGTTAACACAGATACGCAGTATTTT	CASSPLETGVNTDTQYF
TRBV30	-	15	TRBJ2-2	TRBD2	TGTGCCTGGAGTGCAGGACTAGCGGGGACCGGGGAGCTGTTTTTT	CAWSAGLAGTGELFF
TRBV6-5	-	13	TRBJ2-7	-	TGTGCCAGCAGTTACTCGAACAGGGACGAGCAGTACTTC	CASSYSNRDEQYF
TRBV5-8	-	15	TRBJ1-4	TRBD1	TGTGCCAGCAGCTTCAACAGGGGGGCTAATGAAAAACTGTTTTTT	CASSFNRGANEKLFF
TRBV19	-	14	TRBJ2-1	TRBD1	TGTGCCAGTAGTATCAGGGGGACCTACAATGAGCAGTTCTTC	CASSIRGTYNEQFF
TRBV27	-	17	TRBJ2-3	TRBD2	TGTGCCAGCAGTTTCACTAGCGGGAGAGGGAGCACAGATACGCAGTATTTT	CASSFTSGRGSTDTQYF